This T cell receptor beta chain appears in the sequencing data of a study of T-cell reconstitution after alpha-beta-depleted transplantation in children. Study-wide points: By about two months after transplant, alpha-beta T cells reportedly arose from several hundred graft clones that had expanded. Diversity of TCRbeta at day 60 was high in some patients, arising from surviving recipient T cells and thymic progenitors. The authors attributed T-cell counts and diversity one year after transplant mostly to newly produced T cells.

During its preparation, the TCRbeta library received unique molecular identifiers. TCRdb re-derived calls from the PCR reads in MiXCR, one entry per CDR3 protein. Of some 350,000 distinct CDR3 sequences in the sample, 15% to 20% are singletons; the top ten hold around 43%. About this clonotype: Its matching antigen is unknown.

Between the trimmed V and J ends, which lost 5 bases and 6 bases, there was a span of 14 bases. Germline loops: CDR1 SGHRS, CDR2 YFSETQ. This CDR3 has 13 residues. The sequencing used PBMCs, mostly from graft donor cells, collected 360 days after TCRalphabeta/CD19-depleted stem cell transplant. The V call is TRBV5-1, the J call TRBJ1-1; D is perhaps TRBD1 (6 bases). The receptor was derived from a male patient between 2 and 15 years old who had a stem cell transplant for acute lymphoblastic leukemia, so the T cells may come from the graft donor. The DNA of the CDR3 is TGCGCCAGCAGTCCCCGGGGGGCGGCTGAAGCTTTCTTT. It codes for CASSPRGAAEAFF.